The 19 T cell receptor beta chains below come from one sample, sequenced in a study of blood T cell dynamics during melanoma immunotherapy. As for time point: week 3, after first cycle of checkpoint inhibitor. This table comes from immunoSEQ multiplex PCR, and its TCRdb copy is limited to in-frame clones, with some not included. The table includes approximately 7,600 clones, approximately 87% detected once. The sequenced sample was blood, obtained from a patient treated with checkpoint blockade. These receptors came from a human donor with melanoma.

J is TRBJ1-5 and V is TRBV28, with D unclear. V lost 5 bases and J lost 12, with 17 bases in between. Germline assignment: CDR1 MDHEN and CDR2 SYDVKM. The CDR3 contains 13 residues. In DNA form, the CDR3 reads TGTGCCAGCAGTCCCCGCGGGAGATGGTTCCAGCATTTT. It is translated as CASSPRGRWFQHF.

The J gene is TRBJ1-2, the V gene TRBV6-5; D remains ambiguous. The CDR3 covers 13 residues. Germline CDR1 and CDR2: MNHEY and SVGAGI. V was cut by 0 bases and J by 8 bases, with 10 bases left in between. CDR3 sequence reads: CASSYSKWWGYTF. The CDR3 DNA sequence: TGTGCCAGCAGTTACTCGAAGTGGTGGGGCTACACCTTC.

This clone was seen a handful of times. The V gene is TRBV6-6, the J gene TRBJ1-1; D possibly corresponds to TRBD1 (5 bases). The CDR3 covers 13 residues. Trimming pared 2 bases from V and 8 bases from J, leaving 12 bases between. Germline CDR1 and CDR2: MNHNY and SVGAGI (reference sequence). The CDR3 DNA follows: TGTGCCAGCAGTTACCGGGACGGAACCGAAGCTTTCTTT. As protein: CASSYRDGTEAFF.

The chain links TRBV6-5 to TRBJ2-7; D might be TRBD2 (7 bases). With 4 bases removed from V and 0 bases from J, the gap between germline ends came to 13 bases. Germline V gives CDR1 MNHEY, CDR2 SVGAGI. The CDR3 covers 15 residues. The CDR3 protein is CASSSGRGYSYEQYF. In DNA form, the CDR3 reads TGTGCCAGCAGTTCGGGGAGGGGGTACTCCTACGAGCAGTACTTC.

The chain employs TRBV27 and TRBJ2-1; D gene ambiguous. CDR3 length: 14 amino acids. Germline V gene data show CDR1 as MNHEY and CDR2 as SMNVEV (reference sequence). V lost 5 bases and J lost 7, with 15 bases in between. The CDR3 coding sequence is TGTGCCAGCAGTACCCGACACGGAACAAATGAGCAGTTCTTC. Its protein is CASSTRHGTNEQFF.

The rearrangement links TRBV10-2 to TRBJ1-5, with TRBD1 as a possible D gene (6 bases). The length of the CDR3 is 17 residues. V was clipped by 3 bases and J by 0 bases, with 15 bases between them. CDR1 is WSHSY, CDR2 SAAADI, per germline. Written as DNA, the CDR3 is TGCGCCAGCAGTGACTGGAGGGAGGGGGATAGCAATCAGCCCCAGCATTTT. This gives the protein CASSDWREGDSNQPQHF.

The chain combines TRBV5-1 with TRBJ1-6; 7 nucleotides align to TRBD1. From germline, CDR1 is SGHRS and CDR2 YFSETQ. Trimming cost V 3 bases and J 8 bases; bases outside gene matches: 2. The CDR3 loop spans 13 amino acids. Written as DNA, the CDR3 is TGCGCCAGCAGCTCGACAGGGTATTCACCCCTCCACTTT. This codes for CASSSTGYSPLHF. Full variable domain (remainder filled in from reference TRBV5-1 and TRBJ1-6): KAGVTQTPRYLIKTRGQQVTLSCSPISGHRSVSWYQQTPGQGLQFLFEYFSETQRNKGNFPGRFSGRQFSNSRSEMNVSTLELGDSALYLCASSSTGYSPLHFGNGTRLTVT.

This sequence joins TRBV30 and TRBJ1-2; D possibly corresponds to TRBD1 (5 bases). Germline CDR1 is GTSNPN and CDR2 is SVGIG (reference sequence). Deletions cut 7 bases from V and 4 bases from J, with 16 bases between. CDR3 length equals 13 residues. Here the CDR3 reads CALFRVLVYGYTF. The CDR3 DNA sequence: TGTGCCTTGTTCAGGGTTTTGGTCTATGGCTACACCTTC.

The chain employs TRBV18 and TRBJ1-2; 7 bases fit TRBD1. Germline CDR1 reads KGHSH; CDR2 reads LQKENI. The CDR3 extends over 15 amino acids. V lost 2 bases and J lost 8; bases outside the gene matches: 11. CDR3 sequence (DNA): TGTGCCAGCTCACCAGGGACAGCCGCCCTATGGGGCTACACCTTC. Protein sequence: CASSPGTAALWGYTF.

This CDR3 is CASSQDLREDPRETQYF. The CDR3 region has the DNA TGCGCCAGCAGCCAAGATCTTCGAGAAGACCCTCGGGAGACCCAGTACTTC. The rearrangement uses TRBV4-1 and TRBJ2-5; D is unresolved. Germline values: CDR1 MGHRA, CDR2 YSYEKL. V gave up 0 bases and J gave up 5 bases, with 19 bases separating them. The CDR3 has 17 residues.

The chain combines TRBV6-6 with TRBJ1-2; D gene unclear. V was clipped by 6 bases and J by 8 bases, with 22 bases between them. CDR3 length equals 15 residues. Per the germline V gene, CDR1 is MNHNY and CDR2 is SVGAGI (reference sequence). This CDR3 reads CASSHGGSISWGYTF. CDR3 DNA: TGTGCCAGCAGCCACGGAGGGAGTATCTCCTGGGGCTACACCTTC.

This chain joins TRBV7-8 and TRBJ2-1; maybe TRBD2 (6 bases). CDR3 size: 15 residues. The germline gives CDR1 SGHVS, CDR2 FQNEAQ. Trimming took 5 bases from V and 5 from J, leaving 16 bases between them. In DNA form, the CDR3 reads TGTGCCAGCAGCCCTCGGGGGACCGTTGACAATGAGCAGTTCTTC. This gives the protein CASSPRGTVDNEQFF.

This clone occurred once. This sequence joins TRBV14 and TRBJ1-6; 8 nucleotides match TRBD1. From germline, CDR1 is SGHDN and CDR2 FVKESK. After removal of 0 bases from V and 7 bases from J, the junction contained 5 bases not matched to a gene. This CDR3 contains 16 residues. CDR3 residues: CASSQEQGARNSPLHF. The CDR3 nucleotides are TGTGCCAGCAGCCAAGAGCAGGGGGCGCGAAATTCACCCCTCCACTTT.

This chain links TRBV5-1 with TRBJ2-7, with 8 positions matching TRBD1. CDR1 and CDR2 from the germline V gene are SGHRS and YFSETQ. V was clipped by 0 bases and J by 7 bases; unmatched bases: 6. The CDR3 contains 14 residues. CDR3: CASSLDQGAREQYF. The CDR3 region has the DNA TGCGCCAGCAGCTTGGATCAGGGGGCGCGGGAGCAGTACTTC.

This clone appeared a few times. V is TRBV7-9 and J is TRBJ1-2; D is undetermined. V gave up 2 bases and J gave up 2 bases, with 6 bases separating them. Germline-derived CDR1 and CDR2 are SEHNR and FQNEAQ (reference sequence). CDR3 length equals 13 residues. This CDR3 reads CASSLQANYGYTF. DNA for the CDR3: TGTGCCAGCAGCTTACAAGCCAACTATGGCTACACCTTC.

The rearrangement joins TRBV6-5 to TRBJ2-3; TRBD2 agrees at 11 bases. The CDR3 spans 14 residues. Germline CDR1 reads MNHEY; CDR2 reads SVGAGI. Trimming cost V 4 bases and J 10 bases; bases outside gene matches: 7. CDR3: CASSSRLTSGAQYF. The CDR3 region has the DNA TGTGCCAGCAGTTCCCGACTGACTAGCGGGGCGCAGTATTTT.

This chain joins TRBV6-5 and TRBJ1-2, with D unresolved. Trimming stripped 4 bases from V and 0 bases from J, with 3 bases between. Looked up from germline, CDR1 is MNHEY and CDR2 is SVGAGI. The CDR3 length is 12 residues. The CDR3 region has the DNA TGTGCCAGCAGTTCCCCTAACTATGGCTACACCTTC. Amino acids: CASSSPNYGYTF.

V gene TRBV14 combines with J gene TRBJ2-1, with D maybe TRBD2 (6 bases). Germline V gene data show CDR1 as SGHDN and CDR2 as FVKESK. The CDR3 is 16 residues long. Between the trimmed V and J ends, which lost 0 bases and 0 bases, there was a span of 9 bases. The CDR3 protein is CASSQDGGSSYNEQFF. The CDR3 DNA reads as TGTGCCAGCAGCCAAGATGGAGGGAGCTCCTACAATGAGCAGTTCTTC.

The V and J genes are TRBV27 and TRBJ1-2; D gene unclear. The germline V and J ends were trimmed by 2 bases and 4 bases, with 14 bases remaining between them. The CDR3 spans 15 residues. Germline V gene lookup returns CDR1 MNHEY and CDR2 SMNVEV (reference sequence). CDR3 sequence: CASSLSPGRFYGYTF. Written as DNA, the CDR3 is TGTGCCAGCAGTTTAAGTCCCGGACGATTCTATGGCTACACCTTC.